This is a list of T cell receptor beta chains from one sample in a study of blood T cell repertoires in COVID-19. Libraries were prepared by immunoSEQ multiplex PCR; TCRdb keeps only in-frame clonotypes and omits some of them. The sample yields about 140,000 clones, about 79% seen once. The sample taken for sequencing was PBMCs or T cells enriched from blood (not recorded which). The receptors come from a woman aged 50 to 60 who had recovered from COVID-19. Each CDR3 is given with its conserved first and last residue. D genes are given only for firm matches. Not every row has a clone size; where given, it reads once, few, many or a size class.

cdr3_nt: TGCAGTGCTAGTGAGGCCCAGGGGGCCATGGGCACTGAAGCTTTCTTT; cdr3_aa: CSASEAQGAMGTEAFF; v_call: TRBV20-1; j_call: TRBJ1-1; clone_size: -; d_call: TRBD1
cdr3_nt: TGTGCCAGCTGGGGGGGAGGTGCAACTAATGAAAAACTGTTTTTT; cdr3_aa: CASWGGGATNEKLFF; v_call: TRBV6-5; j_call: TRBJ1-4; clone_size: -; d_call: -
cdr3_nt: TGTGCCAGCAGCTTAGGACAGGGGCTGGTGAGGGACTATGGCTACACCTTC; cdr3_aa: CASSLGQGLVRDYGYTF; v_call: TRBV11-2; j_call: TRBJ1-2; clone_size: -; d_call: TRBD1
cdr3_nt: TGTGCTAGTGGTCCCGGGACATTTAGCAATCAGCCCCAGCATTTT; cdr3_aa: CASGPGTFSNQPQHF; v_call: TRBV12-5; j_call: TRBJ1-5; clone_size: many; d_call: -
cdr3_nt: TGTGCCAGCAGATCAACAGGTGGCTATGGCTACACCTTC; cdr3_aa: CASRSTGGYGYTF; v_call: TRBV6-5; j_call: TRBJ1-2; clone_size: -; d_call: -
cdr3_nt: TGCGCCAGCAGCTTGGGGGACAGCCGAATCACAGATACGCAGTATTTT; cdr3_aa: CASSLGDSRITDTQYF; v_call: TRBV5-1; j_call: TRBJ2-3; clone_size: once; d_call: TRBD1
cdr3_nt: TGTGCTAGTGGCCACGGGGGGGCTAGCAATGAGCAGTTCTTC; cdr3_aa: CASGHGGASNEQFF; v_call: TRBV12-5; j_call: TRBJ2-1; clone_size: -; d_call: TRBD2
cdr3_nt: TGTGCCAGCAGTGAACAGGGGGGTTCTGGAAACACCATATATTTT; cdr3_aa: CASSEQGGSGNTIYF; v_call: TRBV6-1; j_call: TRBJ1-3; clone_size: few; d_call: TRBD1
cdr3_nt: TGTGCCAGCAGCGTAGAAGGGACTAGCGCTTACAATGAGCAGTTCTTC; cdr3_aa: CASSVEGTSAYNEQFF; v_call: TRBV9; j_call: TRBJ2-1; clone_size: -; d_call: TRBD2
cdr3_nt: TGTGCCAGCAGCGTAGATGCCGTCTTCGGAGTCGCCCCCCAAGCTTTCTTT; cdr3_aa: CASSVDAVFGVAPQAFF; v_call: TRBV9; j_call: TRBJ1-1; clone_size: -; d_call: -
cdr3_nt: TGCGCCAGCAGCTCTAGGGACAGCCTGAGCTATGGCTACACCTTC; cdr3_aa: CASSSRDSLSYGYTF; v_call: TRBV5-1; j_call: TRBJ1-2; clone_size: -; d_call: TRBD1
cdr3_nt: TGCGCCAGCAGCGGATCTAGCGTGGATTACTACGAGCAGTACTTC; cdr3_aa: CASSGSSVDYYEQYF; v_call: TRBV5-1; j_call: TRBJ2-7; clone_size: -; d_call: -
cdr3_nt: TGTGCCAGCAGCTTAGGACTACAGGGTTCTAAGGCTTTCTTT; cdr3_aa: CASSLGLQGSKAFF; v_call: TRBV11-3; j_call: TRBJ1-1; clone_size: -; d_call: -
cdr3_nt: TGTGCCAGCAGCTTTCCCGGTCCGAACACTGAAGCTTTCTTT; cdr3_aa: CASSFPGPNTEAFF; v_call: TRBV5-4; j_call: TRBJ1-1; clone_size: -; d_call: -
cdr3_nt: TGTGCCAGCAGTGAAACCGGACAGAGGGCTCAGCCCCAGCATTTT; cdr3_aa: CASSETGQRAQPQHF; v_call: TRBV6-1; j_call: TRBJ1-5; clone_size: -; d_call: -
cdr3_nt: TGTGCCAGCAGCGTCCACCCGGACAGTTTTGAAGCTTTCTTT; cdr3_aa: CASSVHPDSFEAFF; v_call: TRBV9; j_call: TRBJ1-1; clone_size: -; d_call: -
cdr3_nt: TGTGCCAGCAGCTTGCGGGAGTCCGGAGCAGCGGGATTGAATGAGCAGTTCTTC; cdr3_aa: CASSLRESGAAGLNEQFF; v_call: TRBV7-9; j_call: TRBJ2-1; clone_size: -; d_call: TRBD2
cdr3_nt: TGTGCCAGCTCCCGGGATAACTCTGGAAACACCATATATTTT; cdr3_aa: CASSRDNSGNTIYF; v_call: TRBV18; j_call: TRBJ1-3; clone_size: -; d_call: -
cdr3_nt: TGTGCCAGCAGCCAAAGCGGGAGTGAGACCCAGTACTTC; cdr3_aa: CASSQSGSETQYF; v_call: TRBV11-3; j_call: TRBJ2-5; clone_size: -; d_call: TRBD2
cdr3_nt: TGTGCCAGCAGCGTATCCCTGGGGGGGGACGAGCAGTACTTC; cdr3_aa: CASSVSLGGDEQYF; v_call: TRBV9; j_call: TRBJ2-7; clone_size: -; d_call: TRBD2
cdr3_nt: TGTGCCAGCAGCCCCCCAGGGGGATCATACAATGAGCAGTTCTTC; cdr3_aa: CASSPPGGSYNEQFF; v_call: TRBV7-9; j_call: TRBJ2-1; clone_size: -; d_call: TRBD1
cdr3_nt: TGTGCCAGCAGCTCCGCTCGGGGGGGGTGGGACAATGAGCAGTTCTTC; cdr3_aa: CASSSARGGWDNEQFF; v_call: TRBV7-6; j_call: TRBJ2-1; clone_size: -; d_call: TRBD2
cdr3_nt: TGTGCCAGCAGCTTAATGAGGGGGACCACAGATACGCAGTATTTT; cdr3_aa: CASSLMRGTTDTQYF; v_call: TRBV11-2; j_call: TRBJ2-3; clone_size: -; d_call: -
cdr3_nt: TGTGCCAGCAGCTTGTGGGAGGGCCATAGTGAGCAGTTCTTC; cdr3_aa: CASSLWEGHSEQFF; v_call: TRBV7-3; j_call: TRBJ2-1; clone_size: -; d_call: TRBD2
cdr3_nt: TGTGCCAGCAGCCAAGGCCCCACGGGAGGGGTTGGCTACACCTTC; cdr3_aa: CASSQGPTGGVGYTF; v_call: TRBV4-2; j_call: TRBJ1-2; clone_size: -; d_call: -
cdr3_nt: TGTGCCAGCAGCTTAAAAAAAGTGGCAGGGCTCCTGGAAGCTTTCTTT; cdr3_aa: CASSLKKVAGLLEAFF; v_call: TRBV13; j_call: TRBJ1-1; clone_size: -; d_call: -
cdr3_nt: TGCGCCAGCAGCGGCCTAGCGGGGGGGTTCTCCTACAATGAGCAGTTCTTC; cdr3_aa: CASSGLAGGFSYNEQFF; v_call: TRBV5-1; j_call: TRBJ2-1; clone_size: -; d_call: TRBD2
cdr3_nt: TGTGCCAGCAGTTTCCGACTAGCGAGCAGTTACGAGCAGTACTTC; cdr3_aa: CASSFRLASSYEQYF; v_call: TRBV28; j_call: TRBJ2-7; clone_size: -; d_call: TRBD2
cdr3_nt: TGTGCCAGCAGCTTGGGGCGGGAGGGCCGAACCGGGGAGCTGTTTTTT; cdr3_aa: CASSLGREGRTGELFF; v_call: TRBV5-4; j_call: TRBJ2-2; clone_size: -; d_call: TRBD2
cdr3_nt: TGTGCCAGCAGCTTGGCCGGGATAAAAAACATTCAGTACTTC; cdr3_aa: CASSLAGIKNIQYF; v_call: TRBV5-4; j_call: TRBJ2-4; clone_size: -; d_call: -
cdr3_nt: TGCGCCAGCAGCTTGACAGGCCGCGGCGAGCAGTACTTC; cdr3_aa: CASSLTGRGEQYF; v_call: TRBV5-1; j_call: TRBJ2-7; clone_size: -; d_call: -
cdr3_nt: TGTGCCAGCAGTCTCTACCGGACAGGGGGCAACTACGAGCAGTACTTC; cdr3_aa: CASSLYRTGGNYEQYF; v_call: TRBV28; j_call: TRBJ2-7; clone_size: -; d_call: TRBD1
cdr3_nt: TGTGCCAGTCACAAGTCGGCAGGTTACGAGCAGTACTTC; cdr3_aa: CASHKSAGYEQYF; v_call: TRBV19; j_call: TRBJ2-7; clone_size: -; d_call: -
cdr3_nt: TGTGCCACCAGTCCCGGGACAGCCGGGGGAAATGGCTACACCTTC; cdr3_aa: CATSPGTAGGNGYTF; v_call: TRBV24-1; j_call: TRBJ1-2; clone_size: many; d_call: TRBD1